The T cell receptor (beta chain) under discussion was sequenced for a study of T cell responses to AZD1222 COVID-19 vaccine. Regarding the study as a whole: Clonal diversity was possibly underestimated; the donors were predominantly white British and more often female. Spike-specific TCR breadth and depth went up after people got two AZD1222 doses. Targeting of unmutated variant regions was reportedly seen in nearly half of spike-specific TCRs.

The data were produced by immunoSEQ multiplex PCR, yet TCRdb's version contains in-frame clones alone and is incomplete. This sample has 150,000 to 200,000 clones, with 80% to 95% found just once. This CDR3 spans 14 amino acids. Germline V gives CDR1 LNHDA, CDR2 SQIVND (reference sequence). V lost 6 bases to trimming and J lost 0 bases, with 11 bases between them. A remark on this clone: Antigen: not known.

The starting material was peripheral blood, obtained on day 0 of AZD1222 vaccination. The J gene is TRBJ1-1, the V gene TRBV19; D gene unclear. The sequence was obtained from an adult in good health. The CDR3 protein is CASSPQGMNTEAFF. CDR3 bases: TGTGCCAGTAGCCCCCAAGGGATGAACACTGAAGCTTTCTTT.